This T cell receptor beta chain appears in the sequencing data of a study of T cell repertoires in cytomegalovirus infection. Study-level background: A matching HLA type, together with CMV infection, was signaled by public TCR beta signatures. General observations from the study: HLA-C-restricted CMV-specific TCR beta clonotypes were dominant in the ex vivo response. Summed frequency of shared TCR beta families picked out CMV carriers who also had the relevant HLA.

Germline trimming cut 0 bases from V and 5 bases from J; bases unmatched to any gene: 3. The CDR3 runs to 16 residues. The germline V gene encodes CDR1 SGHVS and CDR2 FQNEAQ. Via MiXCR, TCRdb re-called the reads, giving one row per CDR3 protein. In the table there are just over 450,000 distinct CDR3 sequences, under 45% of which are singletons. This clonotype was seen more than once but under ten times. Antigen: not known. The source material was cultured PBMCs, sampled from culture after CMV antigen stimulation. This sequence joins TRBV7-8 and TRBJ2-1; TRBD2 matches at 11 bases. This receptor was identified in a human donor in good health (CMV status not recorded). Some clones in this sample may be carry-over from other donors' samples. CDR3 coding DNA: TGTGCCAGCAGCTTAGCCGGGACTAGCGGCCACAATGAGCAGTTCTTC. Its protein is CASSLAGTSGHNEQFF.